This T cell receptor beta chain came from a study of blood T cell repertoires in COVID-19. Study overall: Recovered status in Cohort 3 required two negative PCRs, clearance, or symptom resolution.

The authors' processing: Estimates of nucleated cell counts were drawn from the amplification of reference gene primers. Measured with immunoSEQ multiplex PCR; TCRdb has only the in-frame clones, and not every one. That table supplies the V and J calls and clone size; D and trimming were determined from the DNA. The sample lists roughly 200,000 clones; about 88% were seen once. The V segment lost 6 bases and the J segment 4 bases; nucleotides outside the gene matches: 15. There are 16 residues in the CDR3. Germline V gives CDR1 SGHTA, CDR2 FQGNSA. The table lists this clone with a few counts. The clonotype originates from a woman aged 40 to 50 in a cohort exposed to, infected with or recovered from COVID-19 (not recorded which). The chain joins TRBV7-2 to TRBJ2-7; 7 positions match TRBD2. Sequencing was carried out using PBMCs or T cells enriched from blood (not recorded which). This chain's CDR3 is CASRLYGAGDSYEQYF. As DNA, the CDR3 is TGTGCCAGCAGACTTTATGGGGCGGGAGATTCATACGAGCAGTACTTC.